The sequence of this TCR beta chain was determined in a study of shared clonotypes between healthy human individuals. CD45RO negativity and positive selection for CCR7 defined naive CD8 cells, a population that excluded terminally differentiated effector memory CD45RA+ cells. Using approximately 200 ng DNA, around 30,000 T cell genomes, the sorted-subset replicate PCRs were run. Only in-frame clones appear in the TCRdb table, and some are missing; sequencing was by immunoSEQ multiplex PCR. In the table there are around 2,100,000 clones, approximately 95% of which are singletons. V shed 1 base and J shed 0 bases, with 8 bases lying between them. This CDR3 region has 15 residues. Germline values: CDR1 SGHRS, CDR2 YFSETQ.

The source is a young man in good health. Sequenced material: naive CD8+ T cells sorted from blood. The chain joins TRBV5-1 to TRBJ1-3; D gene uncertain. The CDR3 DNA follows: TGCGCCAGCAGCTTGATGGCAGGCTCTGGAAACACCATATATTTT. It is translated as CASSLMAGSGNTIYF.